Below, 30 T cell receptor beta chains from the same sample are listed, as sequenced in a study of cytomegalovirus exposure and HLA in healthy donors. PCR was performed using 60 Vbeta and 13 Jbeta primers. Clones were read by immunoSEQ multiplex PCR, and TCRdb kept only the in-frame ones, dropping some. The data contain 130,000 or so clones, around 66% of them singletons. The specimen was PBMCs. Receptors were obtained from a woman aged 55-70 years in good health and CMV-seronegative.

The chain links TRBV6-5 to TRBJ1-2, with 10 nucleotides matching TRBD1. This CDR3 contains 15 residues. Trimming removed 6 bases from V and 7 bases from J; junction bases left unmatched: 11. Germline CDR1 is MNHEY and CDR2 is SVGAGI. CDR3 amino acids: CASSRDRGRVSGYTF. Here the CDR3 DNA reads TGTGCCAGCAGCCGGGACAGGGGAAGGGTGTCTGGCTACACCTTC.

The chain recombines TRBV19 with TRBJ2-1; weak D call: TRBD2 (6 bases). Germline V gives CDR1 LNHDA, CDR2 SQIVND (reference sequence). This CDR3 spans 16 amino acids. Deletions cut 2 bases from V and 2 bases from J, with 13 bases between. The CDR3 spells CASSILPGGTYNEQFF. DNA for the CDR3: TGTGCCAGTAGTATACTTCCCGGGGGAACCTACAATGAGCAGTTCTTC.

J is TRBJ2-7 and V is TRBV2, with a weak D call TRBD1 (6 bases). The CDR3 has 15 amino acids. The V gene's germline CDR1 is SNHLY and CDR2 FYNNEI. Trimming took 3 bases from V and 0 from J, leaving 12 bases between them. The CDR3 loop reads CASSDQGTGSYEQYF. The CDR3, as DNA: TGTGCCAGCAGTGATCAGGGGACGGGCTCCTACGAGCAGTACTTC.

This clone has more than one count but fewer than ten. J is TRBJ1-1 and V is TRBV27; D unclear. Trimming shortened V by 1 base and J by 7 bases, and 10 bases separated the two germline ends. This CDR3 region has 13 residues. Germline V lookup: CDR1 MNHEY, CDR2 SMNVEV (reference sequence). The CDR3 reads CASSLLSGGEAFF. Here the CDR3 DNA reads TGTGCCAGCAGTTTATTATCGGGAGGTGAAGCTTTCTTT.

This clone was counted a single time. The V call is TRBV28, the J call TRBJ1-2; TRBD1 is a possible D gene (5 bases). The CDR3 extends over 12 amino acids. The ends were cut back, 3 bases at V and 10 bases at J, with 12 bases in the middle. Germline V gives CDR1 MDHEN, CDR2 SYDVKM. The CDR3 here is CASSLQGNPYTF. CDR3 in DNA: TGTGCCAGCAGTTTGCAGGGTAACCCCTACACCTTC.

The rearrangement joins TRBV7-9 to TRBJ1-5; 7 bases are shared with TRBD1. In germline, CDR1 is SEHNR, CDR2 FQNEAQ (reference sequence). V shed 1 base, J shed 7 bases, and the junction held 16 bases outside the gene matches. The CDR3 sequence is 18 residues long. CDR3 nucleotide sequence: TGTGCCAGCAGCTTAGTGACTTCCTTTCGGCACAGGGGACAGCCCCAGCATTTT. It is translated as CASSLVTSFRHRGQPQHF. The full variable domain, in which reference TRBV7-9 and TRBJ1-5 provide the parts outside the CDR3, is DTGVSQNPRHKITKRGQNVTFRCDPISEHNRLYWYRQTLGQGPEFLTYFQNEAQLEKSRLLSDRFSAERPKGSFSTLEIQRTEQGDSAMYLCASSLVTSFRHRGQPQHFGDGTRLSIL.

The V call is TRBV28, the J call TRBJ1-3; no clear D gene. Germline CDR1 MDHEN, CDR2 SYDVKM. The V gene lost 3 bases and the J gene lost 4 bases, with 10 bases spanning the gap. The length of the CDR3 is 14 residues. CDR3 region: CASSLSPRGNTIYF. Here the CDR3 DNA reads TGTGCCAGCAGTTTGAGCCCACGAGGAAACACCATATATTTT.

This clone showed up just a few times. The CDR3 coding sequence is TGTGCCAGCAGTTACGGGGGTCGGACAGGGCAAGAGACCCAGTACTTC. This translates into CASSYGGRTGQETQYF. The chain couples TRBV6-5 to TRBJ2-5, with TRBD1 matching over 8 bases. The germline CDR1 and CDR2 sequences are MNHEY and SVGAGI. The trim removed 2 bases at V and 2 bases at J, leaving 7 bases unmatched. The CDR3 has 16 residues.

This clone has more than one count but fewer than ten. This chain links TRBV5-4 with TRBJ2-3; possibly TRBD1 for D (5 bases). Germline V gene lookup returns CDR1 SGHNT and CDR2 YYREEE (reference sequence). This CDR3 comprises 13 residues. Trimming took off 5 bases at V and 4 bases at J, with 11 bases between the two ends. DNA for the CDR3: TGTGCCAGCAGTTCGGACACTTCAGATACGCAGTATTTT. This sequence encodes CASSSDTSDTQYF.

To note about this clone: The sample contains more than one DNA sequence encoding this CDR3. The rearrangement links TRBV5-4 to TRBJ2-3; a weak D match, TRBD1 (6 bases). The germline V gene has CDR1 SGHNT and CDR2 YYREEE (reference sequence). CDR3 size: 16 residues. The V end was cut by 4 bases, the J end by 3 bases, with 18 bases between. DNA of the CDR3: TGTGCCAGCAGCCCTATACGACAAGGGGGAACAGATACGCAGTATTTT. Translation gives CASSPIRQGGTDTQYF.

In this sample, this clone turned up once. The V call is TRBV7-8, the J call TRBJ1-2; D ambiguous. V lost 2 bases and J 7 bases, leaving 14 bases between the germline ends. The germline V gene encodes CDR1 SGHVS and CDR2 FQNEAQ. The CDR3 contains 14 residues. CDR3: CASSLLLIAGGYTF. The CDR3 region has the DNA TGTGCCAGCAGCTTACTCCTAATTGCTGGTGGCTACACCTTC. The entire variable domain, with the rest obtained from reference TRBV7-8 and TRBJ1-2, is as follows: GAGVSQSPRYKVAKRGQDVALRCDPISGHVSLFWYQQALGQGPEFLTYFQNEAQLDKSGLPSDRFFAERPEGSVSTLKIQRTQQEDSAVYLCASSLLLIAGGYTFGSGTRLTVV.

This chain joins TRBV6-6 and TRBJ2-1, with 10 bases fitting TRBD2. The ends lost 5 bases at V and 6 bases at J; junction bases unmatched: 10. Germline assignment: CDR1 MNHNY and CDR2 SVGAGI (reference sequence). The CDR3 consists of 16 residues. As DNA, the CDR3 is TGTGCCAGCAGTCGGGGAGCGGGGGGGCCTCTCAATGAGCAGTTCTTC. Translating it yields CASSRGAGGPLNEQFF.

CDR3 protein: CASSLNTRDHLYEQYF. CDR3 in DNA: TGTGCCAGCAGCTTAAATACGCGGGACCACCTCTACGAGCAGTACTTC. The J gene is TRBJ2-7, the V gene TRBV7-9; weak D call: TRBD2 (6 bases). The CDR3 extends over 16 amino acids. V shed 2 bases and J shed 3 bases, with 17 bases lying between them. In germline, CDR1 is SEHNR, CDR2 FQNEAQ (reference sequence). Variable domain in full (rest from reference TRBV7-9 and TRBJ2-7): DTGVSQNPRHKITKRGQNVTFRCDPISEHNRLYWYRQTLGQGPEFLTYFQNEAQLEKSRLLSDRFSAERPKGSFSTLEIQRTEQGDSAMYLCASSLNTRDHLYEQYFGPGTRLTVT.

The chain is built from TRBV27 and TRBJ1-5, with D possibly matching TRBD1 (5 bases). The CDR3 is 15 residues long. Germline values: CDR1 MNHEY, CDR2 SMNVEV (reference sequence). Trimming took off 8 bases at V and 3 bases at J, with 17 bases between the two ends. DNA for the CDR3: TGTGCCAGCGCCCCTCTGCGGGGGGTCAATCAGCCCCAGCATTTT. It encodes CASAPLRGVNQPQHF.

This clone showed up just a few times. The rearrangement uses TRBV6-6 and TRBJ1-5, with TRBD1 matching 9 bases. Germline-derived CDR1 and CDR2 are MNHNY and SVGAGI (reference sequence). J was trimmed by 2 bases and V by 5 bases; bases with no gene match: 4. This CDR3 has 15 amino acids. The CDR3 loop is CASSQTGGGNQPQHF. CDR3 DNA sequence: TGTGCCAGCAGTCAAACAGGGGGCGGCAATCAGCCCCAGCATTTT.

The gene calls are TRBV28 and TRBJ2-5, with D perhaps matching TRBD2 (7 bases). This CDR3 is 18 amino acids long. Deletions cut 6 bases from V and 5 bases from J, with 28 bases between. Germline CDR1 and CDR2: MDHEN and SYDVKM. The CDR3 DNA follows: TGTGCCAGCAGCTCAAGTTTTGGGGGGGCCATGGGTGGGGAGACCCAGTACTTC. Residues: CASSSSFGGAMGGETQYF.

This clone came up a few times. CDR3 residues: CASSLGTGDHEQFF. The CDR3, as DNA: TGTGCCAGTAGTCTCGGGACAGGCGACCATGAGCAGTTCTTC. The chain recombines TRBV19 with TRBJ2-1, with 8 bases aligning to TRBD1. Per germline, CDR1 LNHDA and CDR2 SQIVND (reference sequence). Trimming cost V 5 bases and J 8 bases; bases outside gene matches: 8. The CDR3 runs 14 residues. The whole variable domain, filled in from reference TRBV19 and TRBJ2-1, reads DGGITQSPKYLFRKEGQNVTLSCEQNLNHDAMYWYRQDPGQGLRLIYYSQIVNDFQKGDIAEGYSVSREKKESFPLTVTSAQKNPTAFYLCASSLGTGDHEQFFGPGTRLTVL.

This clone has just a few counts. The DNA for the CDR3 is TGTGCCGTAGACAAAGGAGGGCGTTATAGCAATCAGCCCCAGCATTTT. This translates into CAVDKGGRYSNQPQHF. This rearrangement joins TRBV19 to TRBJ1-5; D gene uncertain. Germline V gives CDR1 LNHDA, CDR2 SQIVND (reference sequence). This CDR3 is 16 amino acids long. V dropped 11 bases and J dropped 0 bases, with 20 bases sitting between them.

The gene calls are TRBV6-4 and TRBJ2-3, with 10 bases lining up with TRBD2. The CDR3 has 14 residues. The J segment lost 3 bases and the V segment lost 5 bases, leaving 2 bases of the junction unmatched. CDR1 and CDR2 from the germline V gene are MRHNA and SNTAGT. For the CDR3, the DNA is TGTGCCAGCAGTAATAGCGGGGGGACAGATACGCAGTATTTT. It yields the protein CASSNSGGTDTQYF.

CDR3 nucleotides: TGTGCCAGCAGGGACAGGTCAAGCTCCTACGAGCAGTACTTC. It codes for CASRDRSSSYEQYF. The genes are TRBV2 and TRBJ2-7; 7 nucleotides align to TRBD1. This CDR3 contains 14 residues. The germline V gene has CDR1 SNHLY and CDR2 FYNNEI. The junction had 5 bases not matched to a gene; V was cut back by 6 bases and J by 0 bases.

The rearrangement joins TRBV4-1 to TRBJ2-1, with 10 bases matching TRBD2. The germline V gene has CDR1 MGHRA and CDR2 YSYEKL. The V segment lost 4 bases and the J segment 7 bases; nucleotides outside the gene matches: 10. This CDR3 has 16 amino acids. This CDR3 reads CASSPLAGGISNEQFF. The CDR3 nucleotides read TGCGCCAGCAGCCCGTTAGCGGGGGGTATCTCGAATGAGCAGTTCTTC.

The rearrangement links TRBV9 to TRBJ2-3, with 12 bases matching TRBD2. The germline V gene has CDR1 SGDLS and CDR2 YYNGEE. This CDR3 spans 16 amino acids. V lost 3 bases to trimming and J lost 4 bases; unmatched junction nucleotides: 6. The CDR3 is CASSGGTSGFSDTQYF. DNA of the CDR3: TGTGCCAGCAGCGGAGGGACTAGCGGGTTCTCAGATACGCAGTATTTT.

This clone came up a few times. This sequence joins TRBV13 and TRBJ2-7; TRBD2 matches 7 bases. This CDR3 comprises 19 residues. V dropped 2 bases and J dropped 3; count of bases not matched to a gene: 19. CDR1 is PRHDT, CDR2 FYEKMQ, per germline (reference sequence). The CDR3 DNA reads TGTGCCAGCAGCTTACGGGGGGAGCAGGGCCTTGGGTATCTCTACGAGCAGTACTTC. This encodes CASSLRGEQGLGYLYEQYF.

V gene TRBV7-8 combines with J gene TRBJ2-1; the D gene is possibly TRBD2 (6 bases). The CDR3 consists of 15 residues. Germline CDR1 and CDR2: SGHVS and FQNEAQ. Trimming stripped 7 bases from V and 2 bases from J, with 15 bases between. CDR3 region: CASNPGSGTYNEQFF. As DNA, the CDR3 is TGTGCCAGCAACCCCGGTAGCGGCACCTACAATGAGCAGTTCTTC.

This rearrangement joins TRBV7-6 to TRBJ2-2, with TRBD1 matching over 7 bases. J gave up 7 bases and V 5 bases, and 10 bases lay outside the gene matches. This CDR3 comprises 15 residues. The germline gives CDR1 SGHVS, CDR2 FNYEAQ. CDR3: CASSETTGAVGELFF. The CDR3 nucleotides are TGTGCCAGCAGCGAAACCACAGGGGCGGTCGGGGAGCTGTTTTTT.

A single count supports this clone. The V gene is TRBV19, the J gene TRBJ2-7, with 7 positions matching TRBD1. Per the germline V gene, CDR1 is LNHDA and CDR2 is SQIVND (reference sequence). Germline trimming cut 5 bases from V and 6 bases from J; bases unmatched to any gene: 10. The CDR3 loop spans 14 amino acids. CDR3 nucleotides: TGTGCCAGTAGTGCCACCGGGACAGTGATCGAGCAGTACTTC. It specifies CASSATGTVIEQYF.

For the CDR3, the DNA is TGTGCCAGCAGCACGGGAGTTTTCACTGAGCAGTTCTTC. Amino acid sequence: CASSTGVFTEQFF. The gene calls are TRBV7-2 and TRBJ2-1, with D perhaps matching TRBD2 (6 bases). Germline V lookup: CDR1 SGHTA, CDR2 FQGNSA. V lost 5 bases, J lost 9 bases, and 14 bases lay in between. The CDR3 extends over 13 amino acids.

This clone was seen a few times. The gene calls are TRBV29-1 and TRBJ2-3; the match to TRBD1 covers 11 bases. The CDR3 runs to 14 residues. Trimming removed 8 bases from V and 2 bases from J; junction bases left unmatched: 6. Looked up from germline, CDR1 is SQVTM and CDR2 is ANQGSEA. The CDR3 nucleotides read TGCAGCACGGGACAGGGGGTTTCCACAGATACGCAGTATTTT. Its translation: CSTGQGVSTDTQYF.

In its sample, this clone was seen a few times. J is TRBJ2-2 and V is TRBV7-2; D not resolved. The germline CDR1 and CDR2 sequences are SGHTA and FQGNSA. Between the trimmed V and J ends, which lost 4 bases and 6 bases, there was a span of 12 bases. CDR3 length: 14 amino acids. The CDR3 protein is CASSSLRRAGELFF. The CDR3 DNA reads TGTGCCAGCAGCTCACTCAGGCGAGCCGGGGAGCTGTTTTTT.

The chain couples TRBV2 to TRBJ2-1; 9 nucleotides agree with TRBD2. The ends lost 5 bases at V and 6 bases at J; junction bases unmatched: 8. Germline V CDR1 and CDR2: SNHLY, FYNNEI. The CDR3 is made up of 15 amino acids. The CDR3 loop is CASSLSAGGSNEQFF. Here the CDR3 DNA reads TGTGCCAGCAGTCTCTCAGCGGGAGGAAGCAATGAGCAGTTCTTC.